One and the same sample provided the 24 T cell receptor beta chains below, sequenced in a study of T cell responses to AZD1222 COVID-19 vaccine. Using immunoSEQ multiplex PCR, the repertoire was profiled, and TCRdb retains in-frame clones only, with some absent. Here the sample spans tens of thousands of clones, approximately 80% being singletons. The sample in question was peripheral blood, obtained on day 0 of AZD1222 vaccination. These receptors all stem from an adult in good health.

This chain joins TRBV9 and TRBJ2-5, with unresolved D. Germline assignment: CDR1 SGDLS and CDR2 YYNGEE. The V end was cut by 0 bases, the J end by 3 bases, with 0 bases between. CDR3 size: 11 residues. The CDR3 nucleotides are TGTGCCAGCAGCGTAGAAGAGACCCAGTACTTC. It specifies CASSVEETQYF.

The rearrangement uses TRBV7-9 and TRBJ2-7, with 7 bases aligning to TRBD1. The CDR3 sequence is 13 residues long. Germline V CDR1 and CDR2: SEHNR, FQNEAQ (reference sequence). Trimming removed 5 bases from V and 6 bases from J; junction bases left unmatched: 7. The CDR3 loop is CASSPQGETEQYF. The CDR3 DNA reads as TGTGCCAGCAGCCCGCAGGGGGAAACCGAGCAGTACTTC.

The CDR3 DNA reads TGTGCCAGCAGCTTGGATCGGGGAAACATTCAGTACTTC. It yields the protein CASSLDRGNIQYF. This chain connects TRBV5-6 to TRBJ2-4; tentative D call: TRBD2 (5 bases). Trimming removed 0 bases from V and 6 bases from J, with 7 bases in between. The CDR3 covers 13 residues. The V gene's germline CDR1 is SGHDT and CDR2 YYEEEE.

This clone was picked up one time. CDR3 residues: CAWRLPRAGADGYTF. As DNA, the CDR3 is TGTGCCTGGAGGTTGCCAAGGGCAGGGGCGGATGGCTACACCTTC. The V call is TRBV30, the J call TRBJ1-2; a possible D gene is TRBD1 (6 bases). Germline values: CDR1 GTSNPN, CDR2 SVGIG (reference sequence). The CDR3 length is 15 residues. V shed 3 bases and J shed 6 bases, with 20 bases lying between them.

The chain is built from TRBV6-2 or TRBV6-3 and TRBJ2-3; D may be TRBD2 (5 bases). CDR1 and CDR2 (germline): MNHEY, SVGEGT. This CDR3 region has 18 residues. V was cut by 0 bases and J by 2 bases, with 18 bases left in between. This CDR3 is CASSYSTAASRVTDTQYF. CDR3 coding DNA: TGTGCCAGCAGTTACTCGACCGCGGCTAGCCGTGTCACAGATACGCAGTATTTT.

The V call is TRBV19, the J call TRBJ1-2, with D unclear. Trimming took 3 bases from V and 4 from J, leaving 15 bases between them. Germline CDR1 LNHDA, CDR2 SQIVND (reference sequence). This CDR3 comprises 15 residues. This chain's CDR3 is CASSIESEGFYGYTF. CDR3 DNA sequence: TGTGCCAGTAGTATCGAATCGGAAGGGTTCTATGGCTACACCTTC. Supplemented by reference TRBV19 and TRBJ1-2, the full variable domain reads DGGITQSPKYLFRKEGQNVTLSCEQNLNHDAMYWYRQDPGQGLRLIYYSQIVNDFQKGDIAEGYSVSREKKESFPLTVTSAQKNPTAFYLCASSIESEGFYGYTFGSGTRLTVV.

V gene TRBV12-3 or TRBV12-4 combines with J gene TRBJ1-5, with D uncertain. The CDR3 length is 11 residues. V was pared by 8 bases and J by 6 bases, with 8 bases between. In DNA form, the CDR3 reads TGTGCCAGCGGGTCTTTTCAGCCCCAGCATTTT. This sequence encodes CASGSFQPQHF.

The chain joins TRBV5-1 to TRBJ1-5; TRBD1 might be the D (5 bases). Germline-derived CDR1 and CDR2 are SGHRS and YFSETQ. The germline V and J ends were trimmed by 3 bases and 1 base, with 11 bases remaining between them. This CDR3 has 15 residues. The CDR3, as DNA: TGCGCCAGCAGCTCCGACGGGGACAGCAATCAGCCCCAGCATTTT. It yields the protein CASSSDGDSNQPQHF.

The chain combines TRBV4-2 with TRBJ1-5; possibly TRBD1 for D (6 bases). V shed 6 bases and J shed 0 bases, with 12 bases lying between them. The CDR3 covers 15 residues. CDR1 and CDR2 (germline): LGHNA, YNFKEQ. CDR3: CASSLQGNSNQPQHF. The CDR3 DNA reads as TGTGCCAGCAGTCTTCAGGGGAATAGCAATCAGCCCCAGCATTTT.

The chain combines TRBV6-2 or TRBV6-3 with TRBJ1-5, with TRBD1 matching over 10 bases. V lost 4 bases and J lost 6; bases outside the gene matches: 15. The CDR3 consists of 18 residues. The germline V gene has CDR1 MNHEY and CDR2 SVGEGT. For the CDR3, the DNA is TGTGCCAGCAGTTCCCCGGGGACAGGGGATCAACTTCGTCAGCCCCAGCATTTT. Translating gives CASSSPGTGDQLRQPQHF.

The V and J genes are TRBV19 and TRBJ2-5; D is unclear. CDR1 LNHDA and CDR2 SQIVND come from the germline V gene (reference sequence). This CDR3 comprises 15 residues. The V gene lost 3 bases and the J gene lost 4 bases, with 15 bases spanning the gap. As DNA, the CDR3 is TGTGCCAGTAGTATCCGACCGGCGGTAGGAGAGACCCAGTACTTC. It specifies CASSIRPAVGETQYF.

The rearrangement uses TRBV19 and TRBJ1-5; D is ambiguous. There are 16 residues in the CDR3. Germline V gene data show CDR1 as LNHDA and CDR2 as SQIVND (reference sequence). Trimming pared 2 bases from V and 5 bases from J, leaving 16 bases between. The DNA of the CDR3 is TGTGCCAGTAGTATAAGTTATTCAGGAGGATATCAGCCCCAGCATTTT. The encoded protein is CASSISYSGGYQPQHF.

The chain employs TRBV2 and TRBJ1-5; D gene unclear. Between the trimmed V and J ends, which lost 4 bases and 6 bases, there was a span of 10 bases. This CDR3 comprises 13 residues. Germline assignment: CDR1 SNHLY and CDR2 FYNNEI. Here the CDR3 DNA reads TGTGCCAGCAGTGCCGCGTACGTTCAGCCCCAGCATTTT. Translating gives CASSAAYVQPQHF.

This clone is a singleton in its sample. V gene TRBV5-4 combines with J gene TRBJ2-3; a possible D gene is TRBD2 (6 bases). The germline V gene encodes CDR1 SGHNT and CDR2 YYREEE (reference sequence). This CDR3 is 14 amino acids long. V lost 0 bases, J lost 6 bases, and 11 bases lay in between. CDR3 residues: CASSLALGGDTQYF. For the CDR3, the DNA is TGTGCCAGCAGCTTGGCCTTGGGGGGTGATACGCAGTATTTT.

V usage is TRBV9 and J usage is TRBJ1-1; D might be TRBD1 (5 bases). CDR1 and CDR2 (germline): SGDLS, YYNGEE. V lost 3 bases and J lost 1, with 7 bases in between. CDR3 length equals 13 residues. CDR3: CASSGGANTEAFF. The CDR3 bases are TGTGCCAGCAGCGGCGGGGCGAACACTGAAGCTTTCTTT.

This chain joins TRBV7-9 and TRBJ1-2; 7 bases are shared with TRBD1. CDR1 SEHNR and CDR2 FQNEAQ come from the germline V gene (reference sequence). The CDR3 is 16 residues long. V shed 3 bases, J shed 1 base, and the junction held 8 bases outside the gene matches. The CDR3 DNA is TGTGCCAGCAGCTTGCGGGGACAGCGCCTTAACTATGGCTACACCTTC. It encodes CASSLRGQRLNYGYTF.

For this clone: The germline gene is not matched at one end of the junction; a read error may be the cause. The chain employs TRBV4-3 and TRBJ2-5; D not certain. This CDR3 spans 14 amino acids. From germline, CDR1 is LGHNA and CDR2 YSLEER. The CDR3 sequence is CASSQDTSRPPRNF. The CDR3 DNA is TGCGCCAGCAGCCAAGACACCTCACGGCCTCCCCGTAACTTC.

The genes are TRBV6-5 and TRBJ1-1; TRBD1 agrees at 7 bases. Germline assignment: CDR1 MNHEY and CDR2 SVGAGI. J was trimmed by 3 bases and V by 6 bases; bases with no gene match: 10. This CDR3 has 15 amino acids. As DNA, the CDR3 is TGTGCCAGCAGCTACCGACAGGGCCCATACACTGAAGCTTTCTTT. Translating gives CASSYRQGPYTEAFF.

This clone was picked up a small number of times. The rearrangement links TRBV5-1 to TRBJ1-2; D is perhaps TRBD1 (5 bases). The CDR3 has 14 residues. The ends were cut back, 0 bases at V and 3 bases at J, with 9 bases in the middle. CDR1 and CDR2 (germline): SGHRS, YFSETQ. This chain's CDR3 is CASSLGTSDYGYTF. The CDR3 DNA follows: TGCGCCAGCAGCTTGGGGACATCCGACTATGGCTACACCTTC.

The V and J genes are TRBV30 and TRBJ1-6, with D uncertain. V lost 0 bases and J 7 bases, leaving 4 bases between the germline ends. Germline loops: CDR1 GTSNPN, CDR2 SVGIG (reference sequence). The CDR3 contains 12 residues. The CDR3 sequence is CAWSVPNSPLHF. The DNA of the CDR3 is TGTGCCTGGAGTGTTCCGAATTCACCCCTCCACTTT.

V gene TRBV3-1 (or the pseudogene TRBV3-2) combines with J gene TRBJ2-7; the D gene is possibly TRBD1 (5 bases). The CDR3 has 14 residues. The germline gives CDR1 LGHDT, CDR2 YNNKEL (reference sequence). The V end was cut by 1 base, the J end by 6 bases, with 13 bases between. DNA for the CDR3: TGTGCCAGCAGCCAAGGGTCCGGCAGGGCCGAGCAGTACTTC. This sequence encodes CASSQGSGRAEQYF.

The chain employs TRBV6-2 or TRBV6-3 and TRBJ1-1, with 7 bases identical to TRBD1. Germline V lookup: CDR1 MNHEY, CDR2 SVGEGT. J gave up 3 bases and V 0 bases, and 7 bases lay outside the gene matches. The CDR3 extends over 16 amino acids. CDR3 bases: TGTGCCAGCAGTTACTCGAAGGGGAGGGGGCACACTGAAGCTTTCTTT. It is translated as CASSYSKGRGHTEAFF.

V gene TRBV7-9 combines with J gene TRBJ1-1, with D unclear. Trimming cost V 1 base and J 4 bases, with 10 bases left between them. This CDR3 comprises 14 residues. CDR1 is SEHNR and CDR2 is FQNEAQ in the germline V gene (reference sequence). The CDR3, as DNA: TGTGCCAGCAGCTTAGTGGAAGCCCCCACTGAAGCTTTCTTT. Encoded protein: CASSLVEAPTEAFF.

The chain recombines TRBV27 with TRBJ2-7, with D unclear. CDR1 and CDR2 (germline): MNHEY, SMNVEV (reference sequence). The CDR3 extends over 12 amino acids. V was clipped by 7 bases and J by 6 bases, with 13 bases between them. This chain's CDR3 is CASTEKWGEQYF. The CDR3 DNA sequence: TGTGCCAGCACGGAAAAATGGGGCGAGCAGTACTTC.